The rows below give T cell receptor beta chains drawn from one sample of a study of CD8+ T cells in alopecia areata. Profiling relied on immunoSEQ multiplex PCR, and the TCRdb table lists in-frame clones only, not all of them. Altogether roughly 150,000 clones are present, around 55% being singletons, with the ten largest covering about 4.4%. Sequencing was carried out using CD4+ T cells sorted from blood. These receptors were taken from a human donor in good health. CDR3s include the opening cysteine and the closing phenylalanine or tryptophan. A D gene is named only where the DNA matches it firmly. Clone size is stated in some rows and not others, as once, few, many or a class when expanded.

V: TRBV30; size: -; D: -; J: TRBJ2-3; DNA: TGTGCCTGGAGTGTAAAACTGGCGGGCGAGTGGACAGATACGCAGTATTTT; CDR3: CAWSVKLAGEWTDTQYF
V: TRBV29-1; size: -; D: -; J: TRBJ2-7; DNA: TGCAGCGTTACCTTGGGGCTAGGTTCCTACGAGCAGTACTTC; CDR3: CSVTLGLGSYEQYF
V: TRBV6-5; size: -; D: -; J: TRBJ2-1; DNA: TGTGCCAGCAGCCGTCCGGGACTTAACAATGAGCAGTTCTTC; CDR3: CASSRPGLNNEQFF
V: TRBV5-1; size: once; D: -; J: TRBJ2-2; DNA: TGCGCCAGCAGCGGAGGACTATTGAGTACCGGGGAGCTGTTTTTT; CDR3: CASSGGLLSTGELFF
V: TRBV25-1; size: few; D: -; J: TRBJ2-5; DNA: TGTGCCAGCAGTGAATCAGGAGGCTCTCGAGCTCAAGAGACCCAGTACTTC; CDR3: CASSESGGSRAQETQYF
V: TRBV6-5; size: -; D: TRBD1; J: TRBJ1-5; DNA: TGTGCCAGCAGGTCCGGGACAGGGCGAACTCAGCCCCAGCATTTT; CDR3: CASRSGTGRTQPQHF
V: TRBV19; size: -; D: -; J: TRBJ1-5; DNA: TGTGCCAGTAGTAATCGGGTTTCCCGAAATCAGCCCCAGCATTTT; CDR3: CASSNRVSRNQPQHF
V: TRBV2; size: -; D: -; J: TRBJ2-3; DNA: TGTGCCAGCAGCGATACAGGGATGACAGATACGCAGTATTTT; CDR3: CASSDTGMTDTQYF
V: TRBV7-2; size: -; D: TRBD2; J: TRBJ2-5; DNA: TGTGCCAGCAGCTTACGGACTAGCGAGACCCAGTACTTC; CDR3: CASSLRTSETQYF
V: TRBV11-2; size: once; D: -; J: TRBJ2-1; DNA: TGTGCCAGCAGCTTAGAAGTAAGTCGGAATGAGCAGTTCTTC; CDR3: CASSLEVSRNEQFF
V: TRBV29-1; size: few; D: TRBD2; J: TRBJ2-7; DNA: TGCAGCGTCATGGGACTAGCGGGTTTGTACGAGCAGTACTTC; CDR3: CSVMGLAGLYEQYF
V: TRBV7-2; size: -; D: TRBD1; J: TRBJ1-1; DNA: TGTGCCAGCAGCCCCGACAGGGTAAACACTGAAGCTTTCTTT; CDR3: CASSPDRVNTEAFF
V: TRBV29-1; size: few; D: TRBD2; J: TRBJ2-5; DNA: TGCAGCGTTGTGAGGGAGGGAGAGACCCAGTACTTC; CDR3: CSVVREGETQYF
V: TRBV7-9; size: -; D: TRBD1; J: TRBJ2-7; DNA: TGTGCCAGCAGCGGCCGGGACAGGGGAGTTGGTTACGAGCAGTACTTC; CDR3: CASSGRDRGVGYEQYF
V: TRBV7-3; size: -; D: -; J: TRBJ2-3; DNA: TGTGCCAGCAGCCCCGAGAATCGCCCAGATACGCAGTATTTT; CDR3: CASSPENRPDTQYF
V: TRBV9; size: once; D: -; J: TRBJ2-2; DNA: TGTGCCAGCAGCGGGAGCCATGGGGAGCTGTTTTTT; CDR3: CASSGSHGELFF
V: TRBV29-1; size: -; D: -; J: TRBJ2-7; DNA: TGCAGCGTTGAACTACCCTCCTACGAGCAGTACTTC; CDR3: CSVELPSYEQYF
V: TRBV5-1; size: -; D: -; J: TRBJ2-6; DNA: TGCGCCAGCAGCTTAACTTTAACAGGGTCTGGGGCCAACGTCCTGACTTTC; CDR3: CASSLTLTGSGANVLTF
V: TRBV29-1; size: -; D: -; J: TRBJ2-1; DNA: TGCAGCGTTATCGTCTACAATGAGCAGTTCTTC; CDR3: CSVIVYNEQFF
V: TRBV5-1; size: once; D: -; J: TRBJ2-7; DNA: TGCGCCAGCAGCTCTACCTACGAGCAGTACTTC; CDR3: CASSSTYEQYF
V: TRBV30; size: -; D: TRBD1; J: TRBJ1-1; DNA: TGTGCCTGGGGCGCACCCACGACAGGGCGGGGGAACACTGAAGCTTTCTTT; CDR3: CAWGAPTTGRGNTEAFF
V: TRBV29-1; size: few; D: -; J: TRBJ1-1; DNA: TGCAGCGTTGTATCCTGGACTCCCGAAGGGAACACTGAAGCTTTCTTT; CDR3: CSVVSWTPEGNTEAFF
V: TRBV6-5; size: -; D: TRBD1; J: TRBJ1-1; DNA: TGTGCCAGCAGCAGACAGGGGCTGAACACTGAAGCTTTCTTT; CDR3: CASSRQGLNTEAFF
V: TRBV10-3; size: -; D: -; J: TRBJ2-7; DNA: TGTGCCATCAGTTTAGGCTCCTACGAGCAGTACTTC; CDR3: CAISLGSYEQYF
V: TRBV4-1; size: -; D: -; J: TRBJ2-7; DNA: TGCGCCAGCAGCCAAGCTGACACAACCTACGAGCAGTACTTC; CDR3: CASSQADTTYEQYF
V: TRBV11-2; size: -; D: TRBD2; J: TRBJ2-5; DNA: TGTGCCAGCAGCCTCGGACTAGCGGGAGGGGAGACCCAGTACTTC; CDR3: CASSLGLAGGETQYF
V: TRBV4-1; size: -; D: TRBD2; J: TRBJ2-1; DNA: TGCGCCAGCAGCCAACCCCGAGGATCGGCTAGCGGGAGATCGGGCTCCTACAATGAGCAGTTCTTC; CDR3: CASSQPRGSASGRSGSYNEQFF
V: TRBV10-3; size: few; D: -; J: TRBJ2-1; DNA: TGTGCCATCAGTGTAGGGGGGAATGAGCAGTTCTTC; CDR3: CAISVGGNEQFF
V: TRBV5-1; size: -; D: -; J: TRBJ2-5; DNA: TGCGCCAGCAGCTTGTACGCAGCCGGGGAGACCCAGTACTTC; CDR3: CASSLYAAGETQYF
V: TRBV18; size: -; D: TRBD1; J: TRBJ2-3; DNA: TGTGCCAGCTCGGCCGGGACAGGCAGCACAGATACGCAGTATTTT; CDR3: CASSAGTGSTDTQYF
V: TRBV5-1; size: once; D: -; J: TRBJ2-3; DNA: TGCGCCAGCAGCTTGGTATCATTCACAGATACGCAGTATTTT; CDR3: CASSLVSFTDTQYF
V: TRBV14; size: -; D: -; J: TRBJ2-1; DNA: TGTGCCAGCAGCCAACTCGGACGCACCTACAATGAGCAGTTCTTC; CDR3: CASSQLGRTYNEQFF
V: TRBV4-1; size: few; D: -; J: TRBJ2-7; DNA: TGCGCCAGCAGCCAAGACAGGACAGCCACCTACGAGCAGTACTTC; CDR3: CASSQDRTATYEQYF
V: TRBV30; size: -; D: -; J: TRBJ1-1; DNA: TGTGCCTGGAGTGTACGGTTGCGGGGTGGGACTGAAGCTTTCTTT; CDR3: CAWSVRLRGGTEAFF
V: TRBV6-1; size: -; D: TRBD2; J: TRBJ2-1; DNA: TGTGCCAGCAGTGAGCCGGGACTAGTTTTTTATGAGCAGTTCTTC; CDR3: CASSEPGLVFYEQFF
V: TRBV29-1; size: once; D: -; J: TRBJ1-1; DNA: TGCAGCGTAAAAGGGTTGAGGACTGAAGCTTTCTTT; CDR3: CSVKGLRTEAFF